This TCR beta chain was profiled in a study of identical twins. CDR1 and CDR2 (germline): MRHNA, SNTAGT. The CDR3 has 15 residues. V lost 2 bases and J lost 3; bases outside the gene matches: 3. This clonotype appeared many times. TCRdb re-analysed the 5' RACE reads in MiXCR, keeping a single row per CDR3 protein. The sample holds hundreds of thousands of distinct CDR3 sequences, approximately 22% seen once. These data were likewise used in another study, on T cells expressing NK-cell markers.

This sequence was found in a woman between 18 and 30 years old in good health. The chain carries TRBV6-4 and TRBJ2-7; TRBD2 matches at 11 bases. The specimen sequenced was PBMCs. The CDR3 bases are TGTGCCAGCAGTGACCTGGGACTAGCGGTCTACGAGCAGTACTTC. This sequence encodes CASSDLGLAVYEQYF.